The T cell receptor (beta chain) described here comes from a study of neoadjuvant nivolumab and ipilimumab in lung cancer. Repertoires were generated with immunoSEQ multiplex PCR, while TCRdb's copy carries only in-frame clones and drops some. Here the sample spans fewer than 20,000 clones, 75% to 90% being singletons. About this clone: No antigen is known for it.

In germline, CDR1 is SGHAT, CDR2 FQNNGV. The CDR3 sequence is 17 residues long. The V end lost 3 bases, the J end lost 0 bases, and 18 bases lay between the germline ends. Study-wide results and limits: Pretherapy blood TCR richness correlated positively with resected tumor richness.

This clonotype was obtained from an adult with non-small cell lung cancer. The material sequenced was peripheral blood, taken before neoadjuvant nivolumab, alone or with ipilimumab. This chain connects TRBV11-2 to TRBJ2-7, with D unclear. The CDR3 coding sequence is TGTGCCAGCAGCTTTGGGGTGGTGGTACCGTACTCCTACGAGCAGTACTTC. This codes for CASSFGVVVPYSYEQYF.